This entry is about one T cell receptor (beta chain). Its specificity is not known. The sample is drawn from a study of T cell responses to AZD1222 COVID-19 vaccine. Points from the study as a whole: Of the AZD1222 recipients, only 5 to 7 were seropositive at baseline. There were vaccine-associated CD4 TCRs across spike, dominant at 160-218 and 743-854. Rises in breadth and depth of Spike-specific TCRs came after two AZD1222 doses.

This CDR3 is 13 amino acids long. The germline CDR1 and CDR2 sequences are SGHNT and YYREEE (reference sequence). The V gene lost 4 bases and the J gene lost 8 bases, with 12 bases spanning the gap. Repertoires were generated with immunoSEQ multiplex PCR, while TCRdb's copy carries only in-frame clones and drops some. The repertoire includes about 120,000 clones, 80% to 90% of them detected once, and roughly 3.8% sits in the top ten. The rearrangement links TRBV5-4 to TRBJ1-4; unclear D gene. This clonotype was obtained from an adult in good health. This sample comprised peripheral blood, obtained on day 0 of MenACWY control vaccination. CDR3 nucleotides: TGTGCCAGCAGCCGATCGTCCGGGGAAAAACTGTTTTTT. Amino acid sequence: CASSRSSGEKLFF.